A selection of T cell receptor beta chains follows, all from one sample in a study of CD8+CD57+ T cells in acquired aplastic anemia. TCRdb independently ran MiXCR on the reads; one entry per CDR3 protein. The sample includes about 200,000 distinct CDR3 sequences, 65% of them seen just once. Sequenced material: sorted CD4+, CD8+, or CD8+CD57+ T cells (not recorded which) from PBMCs. Receptor source: a human donor with aplastic anemia. Both conserved end residues are part of each CDR3.

len,v_gene,j_gene,CDR3aa
14,TRBV14,TRBJ1-4,CATAPGANVQKLFF
14,TRBV7-9,TRBJ2-7,CASSRIGTAYEQYF
15,TRBV7-9,TRBJ2-7,CASVAPRGDRYEQYF
15,TRBV5-6,TRBJ1-1,CASSPEADRDTEAFF
15,TRBV7-9,TRBJ2-1,CASSQRQGSYNEQFF
10,TRBV20-1,TRBJ1-2,CSAGRDGYTF
21,TRBV10-3,TRBJ2-3,CAISESGLAEWSSAYTDTQYF
17,TRBV7-3,TRBJ2-3,CASSFNAWNKPTDTHYF
14,TRBV5-1,TRBJ2-2,CASTQGSNTGELFF
16,TRBV24-1,TRBJ2-1,CATSVQTSGRWQEQFF
15,TRBV20-1,TRBJ2-4,CSARDRGAEWNIQYF
11,TRBV20-1,TRBJ2-1,CSAMTYNEQFF
12,TRBV12-3/TRBV12-4,TRBJ2-3,CASSLDGYTQYF
12,TRBV6-2/TRBV6-3,TRBJ2-7,CASSDPVAEQYF
13,TRBV20-1,TRBJ2-1,CSARGLVYNEQFF
16,TRBV7-8,TRBJ1-5,CASSLRQGVGNQPQHF
14,TRBV19,TRBJ2-7,CASSIGASGYEQYF
14,TRBV19,TRBJ1-3,CASASGGSGNTIYF
17,TRBV20-1,TRBJ2-2,CSARDLAGGFNTGELFF
15,TRBV15,TRBJ1-5,CATSRDRGEHQPQHF
17,TRBV4-1,TRBJ1-2,CASSPRQGQSAGYGYTF
12,TRBV5-8,TRBJ1-4,CASSPLREKLFF
15,TRBV7-3,TRBJ1-6,CASSTRDSLNSPLHF
16,TRBV5-8,TRBJ2-2,CASSFRQAANTGELFF
13,TRBV24-1,TRBJ2-3,CATSAGAGGTQYF
13,TRBV29-1,TRBJ1-1,CSPTRDRGTEAFF
12,TRBV20-1,TRBJ1-5,CSARGIGQPQHF
13,TRBV2,TRBJ2-7,CASSLQGRYEQYF
13,TRBV27,TRBJ1-2,CASSLLLGSGYTF
13,TRBV10-1,TRBJ2-3,CASSEEGTDTQYF
13,TRBV25-1,TRBJ2-1,CASGGDSLNEQFF
15,TRBV10-3,TRBJ1-2,CAIRIRDTANYGYTF
13,TRBV25-1,TRBJ1-2,CASSDSRIYGYTF
14,TRBV7-9,TRBJ1-4,CASSLEDENEKLFF
13,TRBV4-1,TRBJ1-1,CASSHRGNTEAFF
13,TRBV24-1,TRBJ2-3,CATSGTSTDTQYF
15,TRBV7-9,TRBJ2-7,CASSLNRDLTYEQYF
12,TRBV6-4,TRBJ1-1,CASRTGETEAFF
14,TRBV20-1,TRBJ1-6,CSVTIGTGNSPLHF
14,TRBV7-7,TRBJ2-7,CASSTGASFYEQYF
16,TRBV20-1,TRBJ2-7,CSAPARRTSRTYEQYF
15,TRBV2,TRBJ1-2,CASSEDSTGGYGYTF
16,TRBV7-9,TRBJ2-1,CASSPRDSGRNNEQFF
19,TRBV19,TRBJ2-6,CASSAPGLPLHSGANVLTF
12,TRBV20-1,TRBJ2-7,CSARYGGYEQYF
12,TRBV15,TRBJ2-1,CATSRGGDEQFF
13,TRBV20-1,TRBJ2-3,CSASGTLPDTQYF
12,TRBV25-1,TRBJ1-1,CASRDSWTEAFF
17,TRBV10-3,TRBJ2-1,CAISEFSGGISYNEQFF